These 15 T cell receptor beta chains originate from one sample sequenced in a study of graft-versus-host responses after intestinal transplantation. Repertoires were generated with immunoSEQ multiplex PCR, while TCRdb's copy carries only in-frame clones and drops some. The top ten clones hold roughly 0.17% of a sample with 100,000 or so clones, about 90% of them seen once. For these TCRs, the target antigens are not known. The sample was unstimulated CD4+ T cells sorted from spleen or lymph node cells, taken before intestinal transplant. The receptors derive from a human donor who received an intestinal transplant.

The chain combines TRBV7-9 with TRBJ1-2; D is possibly TRBD1 (5 bases). The germline V gene encodes CDR1 SEHNR and CDR2 FQNEAQ (reference sequence). The CDR3 covers 14 residues. The V and J ends lost 6 bases and 1 base respectively, with 12 bases between them. The DNA for the CDR3 is TGTGCCAGCAGACCTCCAGGGTTTAACTATGGCTACACCTTC. It encodes CASRPPGFNYGYTF.

This chain joins TRBV5-1 and TRBJ2-5, with 7 bases that match TRBD2. Trimming removed 4 bases from V and 2 bases from J; junction bases left unmatched: 2. The CDR3 is made up of 13 amino acids. Per germline, CDR1 SGHRS and CDR2 YFSETQ. The CDR3 is CASSLAVQETQYF. The CDR3 DNA is TGCGCCAGCAGCCTAGCGGTACAAGAGACCCAGTACTTC.

This rearrangement joins TRBV5-1 to TRBJ2-1; 9 positions match TRBD1. The J segment lost 4 bases and the V segment lost 2 bases, leaving 4 bases of the junction unmatched. The CDR3 is made up of 15 amino acids. The germline gives CDR1 SGHRS, CDR2 YFSETQ. The CDR3 region is CASSFPGQGYNEQFF. CDR3 bases: TGCGCCAGCAGCTTTCCGGGACAGGGTTACAATGAGCAGTTCTTC.

The chain couples TRBV4-2 to TRBJ1-5; the match to TRBD1 covers 9 bases. CDR1 and CDR2 from the germline V gene are LGHNA and YNFKEQ. J was trimmed by 6 bases and V by 0 bases; bases with no gene match: 6. The CDR3 is made up of 16 amino acids. This CDR3 reads CASSQDLGQGSQPQHF. CDR3 DNA sequence: TGTGCCAGCAGCCAAGATCTGGGACAGGGAAGTCAGCCCCAGCATTTT.

J is TRBJ2-3 and V is TRBV7-2, with D possibly being TRBD1 (6 bases). The CDR3 sequence is 14 residues long. The ends were cut back, 5 bases at V and 4 bases at J, with 13 bases in the middle. Germline CDR1 reads SGHTA; CDR2 reads FQGNSA. CDR3 region: CASSTTGLADTQYF. CDR3 DNA: TGTGCCAGCAGCACAACAGGGTTAGCAGATACGCAGTATTTT.

This clone is a singleton in its sample. CDR3 DNA: TGCGCCAGCAAAATGCGGTTCTCTGGGGCCAACGTCCTGACTTTC. Translating gives CASKMRFSGANVLTF. The rearrangement joins TRBV4-1 to TRBJ2-6; D unresolved. In germline, CDR1 is MGHRA, CDR2 YSYEKL. Deletions cut 7 bases from V and 0 bases from J, with 10 bases between. The CDR3 has 15 amino acids.

The rearrangement joins TRBV2 to TRBJ2-7; D uncertain. V lost 4 bases, J lost 8 bases, and 15 bases lay in between. The germline V gene encodes CDR1 SNHLY and CDR2 FYNNEI. The CDR3 totals 13 residues. This CDR3 is CASSVTVDLQQYF. The DNA of the CDR3 is TGTGCCAGCAGTGTTACAGTCGATTTGCAGCAGTACTTC.

The genes are TRBV6-1 and TRBJ2-1, with TRBD2 matching over 10 bases. The CDR3 runs 17 residues. Looked up from germline, CDR1 is MNHNS and CDR2 is SASEGT. The ends lost 2 bases at V and 0 bases at J; junction bases unmatched: 4. CDR3 nucleotides: TGTGCCAGCAGTGAAACGGCTAGCGGGAGCTCCTACAATGAGCAGTTCTTC. The encoded protein is CASSETASGSSYNEQFF.

This sequence joins TRBV20-1 and TRBJ2-3; weak D call: TRBD1 (6 bases). Trimming pared 7 bases from V and 3 bases from J, leaving 8 bases between. Germline loops: CDR1 DFQATT, CDR2 SNEGSKA (reference sequence). The CDR3 totals 11 residues. DNA for the CDR3: TGCAGTGGGGGGCCGACAGATACGCAGTATTTT. Its translation is CSGGPTDTQYF.

The chain recombines TRBV9 with TRBJ2-7, with 9 bases matching TRBD2. Germline V gives CDR1 SGDLS, CDR2 YYNGEE. This CDR3 has 14 residues. Germline trimming cut 3 bases from V and 0 bases from J; bases unmatched to any gene: 1. CDR3 amino acids: CASSASGTSYEQYF. CDR3 nucleotides: TGTGCCAGCAGCGCTAGCGGGACCTCCTACGAGCAGTACTTC.

This clone has a handful of counts. This chain joins TRBV7-3 and TRBJ2-3, with 8 bases fitting TRBD2. The V gene end was trimmed by 1 base and the J gene end by 3 bases; junction bases not matched to a gene: 12. This CDR3 has 18 residues. Per germline, CDR1 SGHTA and CDR2 FQGTGA. CDR3 protein: CASSLMGGGTLGTDTQYF. The CDR3 region has the DNA TGTGCCAGCAGCTTAATGGGCGGGGGGACCCTGGGGACAGATACGCAGTATTTT.

The chain uses TRBV29-1 and TRBJ2-2; no definite D call. The CDR3 runs 13 residues. The ends were cut back, 4 bases at V and 0 bases at J, with 6 bases in the middle. CDR1 SQVTM and CDR2 ANQGSEA come from the germline V gene. In DNA, the CDR3 is TGCAGCGTTGCTAGGACGAACACCGGGGAGCTGTTTTTT. Amino acid sequence: CSVARTNTGELFF.

The V gene is TRBV14, the J gene TRBJ2-2; 8 positions match TRBD2. V lost 1 base and J lost 3; bases outside the gene matches: 4. Germline loops: CDR1 SGHDN, CDR2 FVKESK. This CDR3 is 16 amino acids long. The CDR3 sequence: CASSQVRAGDTGELFF. The CDR3 DNA reads TGTGCCAGCAGCCAAGTAAGAGCGGGGGACACCGGGGAGCTGTTTTTT.

CDR3 residues: CASSSHRRGQGTPGGNQPQHF. As DNA, the CDR3 is TGTGCCAGCAGCTCACACCGAAGAGGACAGGGAACCCCTGGGGGTAATCAGCCCCAGCATTTT. The V gene is TRBV7-4, the J gene TRBJ1-5, with 8 bases aligning to TRBD1. CDR1 and CDR2 from the germline V gene are SGHVT and SQSDAQ. This CDR3 contains 21 residues. The ends lost 4 bases at V and 4 bases at J; junction bases unmatched: 24.

This chain joins TRBV6-5 and TRBJ2-7; tentatively, D is TRBD1 (6 bases). The CDR3 spans 14 residues. Germline V gives CDR1 MNHEY, CDR2 SVGAGI. With 5 bases removed from V and 2 bases from J, the gap between germline ends came to 13 bases. The CDR3: CASSARTATYEQYF. DNA for the CDR3: TGTGCCAGCAGTGCCCGGACAGCCACCTACGAGCAGTACTTC.